The 13 T cell receptor beta chains below were found in one sample sequenced in a study of cytotoxic CD8 clonotypes in ibrutinib-treated CLL. Repertoires were generated with immunoSEQ multiplex PCR, while TCRdb's copy carries only in-frame clones and drops some. The sample lists approximately 150,000 clones, approximately 90% occurring once. Sequenced material: PBMCs, taken at disease progression, from a patient treated with ibrutinib. The receptors derive from a human donor with chronic lymphocytic leukemia.

The J gene is TRBJ2-7, the V gene TRBV19; D is perhaps TRBD1 (6 bases). Germline V gene lookup returns CDR1 LNHDA and CDR2 SQIVND (reference sequence). Between the trimmed V and J ends, which lost 3 bases and 5 bases, there was a span of 11 bases. This CDR3 region has 13 residues. DNA for the CDR3: TGTGCCAGTAGTATTGGCAGGGGAGACGAGCAGTACTTC. Amino acid sequence: CASSIGRGDEQYF.

V is TRBV7-6 and J is TRBJ2-7; tentative D call: TRBD2 (5 bases). The germline gives CDR1 SGHVS, CDR2 FNYEAQ. This CDR3 comprises 13 residues. Trimming removed 5 bases from V and 3 bases from J, with 11 bases in between. In nucleotides, the CDR3 is TGTGCCAGCAGCCCACGGGATGTCTACGAGCAGTACTTC. This translates into CASSPRDVYEQYF.

This chain connects TRBV10-1 to TRBJ2-7; D could derive from TRBD1 or TRBD2 (5 bases each). V dropped 5 bases and J dropped 3 bases, with 14 bases sitting between them. There are 14 residues in the CDR3. The germline V gene has CDR1 WNHNN and CDR2 SYGVQD (reference sequence). CDR3 bases: TGCGCCAGCAGTCCGTCAGGGACGGTCTACGAGCAGTACTTC. Its translation: CASSPSGTVYEQYF.

The CDR3 region has the DNA TGTGCCAGCAGTCCTCCGGGACTAGCGGGACACGAGCAGTACTTC. Amino acids: CASSPPGLAGHEQYF. The chain recombines TRBV6-5 with TRBJ2-7; 13 positions agree with TRBD2. The CDR3 has 15 amino acids. J was trimmed by 5 bases and V by 5 bases; bases with no gene match: 6. CDR1 is MNHEY and CDR2 is SVGAGI in the germline V gene.

This chain joins TRBV4-1 and TRBJ1-5; the match to TRBD1 covers 9 bases. With V trimmed by 4 bases and J by 4 bases, 11 bases remained unmatched. From germline, CDR1 is MGHRA and CDR2 YSYEKL. This CDR3 is 17 amino acids long. CDR3 DNA: TGCGCCAGCAGCCGCCCCGGGGGGGACAGGGCTAATCAGCCCCAGCATTTT. Protein sequence: CASSRPGGDRANQPQHF.

This sequence joins TRBV14 and TRBJ2-5, with D perhaps matching TRBD1 or TRBD2 (6 bases each). Germline CDR1 reads SGHDN; CDR2 reads FVKESK. V was shortened by 4 bases and J by 7 bases, with 22 bases between the two germline ends. The CDR3 covers 16 residues. CDR3 in amino acids: CASSPQTGRGLWTQYF. CDR3 DNA sequence: TGTGCCAGCAGCCCTCAGACAGGTCGGGGGTTGTGGACCCAGTACTTC. The full variable domain, its missing parts supplied by reference TRBV14 and TRBJ2-5, is EAGVTQFPSHSVIEKGQTVTLRCDPISGHDNLYWYRRVMGKEIKFLLHFVKESKQDESGMPNNRFLAERTGGTYSTLKVQPAELEDSGVYFCASSPQTGRGLWTQYFGPGTRLLVL.

The count of this clone is one. The chain combines TRBV4-2 with TRBJ2-7; 8 nucleotides match TRBD2. The CDR3 is 16 amino acids. Germline V lookup: CDR1 LGHNA, CDR2 YNFKEQ. The ends lost 4 bases at V and 0 bases at J; junction bases unmatched: 8. The CDR3 bases are TGTGCCAGCAGCCGGTTCATAGCGGGGAGCTCCTACGAGCAGTACTTC. Amino acid sequence: CASSRFIAGSSYEQYF.

The CDR3: CAWSVPETQYF. The CDR3 DNA reads as TGTGCCTGGAGTGTACCGGAGACCCAGTACTTC. The chain links TRBV30 to TRBJ2-5; D remains ambiguous. This CDR3 has 11 residues. Trimming left V 0 bases short and J 5 bases short, with 4 bases between. The germline V gene encodes CDR1 GTSNPN and CDR2 SVGIG (reference sequence).

V gene TRBV5-1 combines with J gene TRBJ1-2; D might be TRBD1 (6 bases). V lost 4 bases and J 4 bases, leaving 17 bases between the germline ends. The CDR3 contains 15 residues. The germline V gene encodes CDR1 SGHRS and CDR2 YFSETQ. DNA of the CDR3: TGCGCCAGCAGCATTGGGGGGCGAGATAGCTATGGCTACACCTTC. Its protein product is CASSIGGRDSYGYTF.

The rearrangement joins TRBV5-1 to TRBJ2-3, with D possibly matching TRBD2 (5 bases). CDR3 length: 14 amino acids. The V end was cut by 0 bases, the J end by 6 bases, with 11 bases between. From germline, CDR1 is SGHRS and CDR2 YFSETQ. The CDR3 is CASSLGMWEDTQYF. The CDR3 nucleotides read TGCGCCAGCAGCTTGGGAATGTGGGAGGATACGCAGTATTTT.

This chain joins TRBV7-2 and TRBJ2-5, with 7 bases lining up with TRBD2. The trim removed 0 bases at V and 5 bases at J, leaving 3 bases unmatched. Germline-derived CDR1 and CDR2 are SGHTA and FQGNSA. The CDR3 runs 14 residues. CDR3 amino acids: CASSLAGRGETQYF. The CDR3 DNA follows: TGTGCCAGCAGCTTAGCGGGGCGGGGGGAGACCCAGTACTTC.

The chain has TRBV10-3 and TRBJ1-4, with 8 positions matching TRBD1. This CDR3 contains 16 residues. Germline V gene sequence: CDR1 ENHRY, CDR2 SYGVKD. Trimming cost V 6 bases and J 6 bases; bases outside gene matches: 12. The CDR3 bases are TGTGCCATCAGGCGCGGCCAGGGGGCGGAGGATGAAAAACTGTTTTTT. It specifies CAIRRGQGAEDEKLFF.

J is TRBJ2-1 and V is TRBV5-1, with D perhaps assigned TRBD1 or TRBD2 (5 bases each). V lost 3 bases to trimming and J lost 2 bases, with 9 bases between them. The CDR3 is made up of 14 amino acids. Per the germline V gene, CDR1 is SGHRS and CDR2 is YFSETQ. The CDR3 region is CASSSGAAYNEQFF. The CDR3, as DNA: TGCGCCAGCAGCTCCGGGGCGGCCTACAATGAGCAGTTCTTC.